This TCR beta chain was sequenced for a study of identical twins. Unique molecular identifiers were present on the cDNA, and a universal primer site came from template switching. TCRdb recomputed calls from the 5' RACE reads with MiXCR, one row per CDR3 protein. This sample has 1.5 million to 2 million distinct CDR3 sequences, with less than 40% found just once. Whole-study results and caveats: Twin sharing of out-of-frame TCR alpha was underestimated by models in monozygotic pairs.

The CDR3 consists of 16 residues. Germline CDR1 and CDR2: LNHDA and SQIVND (reference sequence). Remarks on this clonotype: Its antigen is not known. Germline is not matched at one junction end, which may reflect a read error.

The sequence derives from a newborn girl in good health. What was sequenced was cord blood. The genes are TRBV19 and TRBJ2-1; 7 bases map to TRBD2. The DNA for the CDR3 is TGTGCCGGTAGATTAAGACTAGCAGGTTTAGTCAATGAGCAGTTCTTC. It yields the protein CAGRLRLAGLVNEQFF.